The clone carrying this T cell receptor beta chain came up many times. Its specificity is unknown. This entry is derived from a study of CD8 T cells in ankylosing spondylitis. Quantitative 5'-RACE with molecular barcodes was used to make the TCR beta libraries. Using its own MiXCR run on the 5' RACE reads, TCRdb lists one record per CDR3 protein. The sample yields fewer than 550,000 distinct CDR3 sequences, roughly 5% seen once. Study results and limitations: Made up of eight or nine highly homologous variants, a TCR beta motif appeared characteristic of ankylosing spondylitis blood. Previous work reported some of these motif variants in the synovial fluid and blood of reactive arthritis. Clones linked to disease were reported to show significant enrichment in matched ankylosing spondylitis synovial fluid.

In germline, CDR1 is SGDLS, CDR2 YYNGEE. This CDR3 region has 15 residues. V lost 3 bases and J lost 3; bases outside the gene matches: 3. Source material: blood, either unsorted or a sorted T cell fraction (not recorded which). The chain links TRBV9 to TRBJ2-3; 11 positions match TRBD1. This sequence was found in a male donor with ankylosing spondylitis. The CDR3 DNA sequence: TGTGCCAGCAGCGGGACAGGGGGCTCTACAGATACGCAGTATTTT. It is translated as CASSGTGGSTDTQYF.